The 24 T cell receptor beta chains below come from one sample, sequenced in a study of beta chain features in type 1 diabetes. All of the isolated RNA was reverse transcribed, so expressed TCRB transcripts were sequenced. Libraries were prepared by immunoSEQ multiplex PCR; TCRdb keeps only in-frame clonotypes and omits some of them. The sample includes some 900,000 clones, roughly a sixth of them seen just once. The sequencing input was naive CD4+ T cells from blood. These receptors were obtained from a woman aged 18-29 years in good health.

This clone appeared a few times. This chain links TRBV5-6 with TRBJ2-5; 12 positions agree with TRBD2. V dropped 4 bases and J dropped 9; count of bases not matched to a gene: 10. CDR3 size: 15 residues. Germline CDR1 is SGHDT and CDR2 is YYEEEE. DNA of the CDR3: TGTGCCAGCAGCGCCACTAGCGGGAGGCATTGGGCCCAGTACTTC. Amino acids: CASSATSGRHWAQYF. Complete variable domain (other parts from reference TRBV5-6 and TRBJ2-5): DAGVTQSPTHLIKTRGQQVTLRCSPKSGHDTVSWYQQALGQGPQFIFQYYEEEERQRGNFPDRFSGHQFPNYSSELNVNALLLGDSALYLCASSATSGRHWAQYFGPGTRLLVL.

The chain joins TRBV28 to TRBJ2-1; D possibly corresponds to TRBD2 (5 bases). CDR1 MDHEN and CDR2 SYDVKM come from the germline V gene. Trimming stripped 7 bases from V and 6 bases from J, with 10 bases between. CDR3 length: 12 residues. The CDR3 reads CASTSGSNEQFF. The CDR3 nucleotides are TGTGCCAGCACCTCTGGGAGCAATGAGCAGTTCTTC. The whole variable domain, remainder taken from reference TRBV28 and TRBJ2-1, is DVKVTQSSRYLVKRTGEKVFLECVQDMDHENMFWYRQDPGLGLRLIYFSYDVKMKEKGDIPEGYSVSREKKERFSLILESASTNQTSMYLCASTSGSNEQFFGPGTRLTVL.

The chain joins TRBV5-1 to TRBJ2-1; the D call may be TRBD1 or TRBD2 (6 bases each). Trimming took 3 bases from V and 5 from J, leaving 21 bases between them. Germline V lookup: CDR1 SGHRS, CDR2 YFSETQ. The CDR3 consists of 17 residues. The CDR3 coding sequence is TGCGCCAGCAGCTGGGGGCTCGGGCGGGGTGCCCACAATGAGCAGTTCTTC. Protein: CASSWGLGRGAHNEQFF. Together with reference TRBV5-1 and TRBJ2-1, the CDR3 gives the full variable domain: KAGVTQTPRYLIKTRGQQVTLSCSPISGHRSVSWYQQTPGQGLQFLFEYFSETQRNKGNFPGRFSGRQFSNSRSEMNVSTLELGDSALYLCASSWGLGRGAHNEQFFGPGTRLTVL.

This clone was detected only a few times. The chain employs TRBV28 and TRBJ1-5, with D maybe TRBD1 (5 bases). Per the germline V gene, CDR1 is MDHEN and CDR2 is SYDVKM. Deletions cut 7 bases from V and 14 bases from J, with 21 bases between. The CDR3 is 13 amino acids. The CDR3 sequence is CASTITGRRVEHF. CDR3 DNA sequence: TGTGCCAGCACTATCACAGGTCGTAGGGTCGAGCATTTT.

There are a few counts of this clone. The chain joins TRBV7-2 to TRBJ2-7; 11 bases are a match to TRBD2. Per germline, CDR1 SGHTA and CDR2 FQGNSA. V lost 0 bases and J lost 6; bases outside the gene matches: 4. CDR3 length: 15 residues. CDR3 nucleotides: TGTGCCAGCAGCTTAGCCACTAGCGGGAGTTTCGAGCAGTACTTC. This codes for CASSLATSGSFEQYF.

V usage is TRBV2 and J usage is TRBJ1-5; 7 positions match TRBD1. The V segment lost 5 bases and the J segment 6 bases; nucleotides outside the gene matches: 4. This CDR3 region has 13 residues. Germline lookup yields CDR1 SNHLY and CDR2 FYNNEI. The CDR3 nucleotides read TGTGCCAGCAGTCCAGGGGGAAGTCAGCCCCAGCATTTT. It specifies CASSPGGSQPQHF.

In its sample, this clone was seen a few times. The V call is TRBV7-2, the J call TRBJ2-1; 7 nucleotides line up with TRBD2. J gave up 4 bases and V 4 bases, and 7 bases lay outside the gene matches. CDR3 length: 15 amino acids. From germline, CDR1 is SGHTA and CDR2 FQGNSA. CDR3 nucleotide sequence: TGTGCCAGCAGCTATTGGGACTATACGTACAATGAGCAGTTCTTC. It specifies CASSYWDYTYNEQFF.

A note on this clone: This CDR3 is also generated by other DNA sequences in the sample. The chain is built from TRBV7-9 and TRBJ2-5; D tentatively fits TRBD1 or TRBD2 (5 bases each). V was shortened by 3 bases and J by 1 base, with 6 bases between the two germline ends. Per the germline V gene, CDR1 is SEHNR and CDR2 is FQNEAQ (reference sequence). The CDR3 contains 13 residues. As DNA, the CDR3 is TGTGCCAGCAGCTTGAGGGGCCAAGAGACCCAGTACTTC. This gives the protein CASSLRGQETQYF.

In DNA, the CDR3 is TGTGCCACCAGCAGACCCAAAACAGGGTCCCCCGAGCAGTACTTC. Amino acid sequence: CATSRPKTGSPEQYF. V is TRBV15 and J is TRBJ2-7, with TRBD1 as a possible D gene (6 bases). V was clipped by 2 bases and J by 6 bases, with 17 bases between them. The germline gives CDR1 LNHNV, CDR2 YYDKDF (reference sequence). This CDR3 region has 15 residues.

This clone was observed a few times. CDR3 sequence: CASSRGVRETQYF. CDR3 coding DNA: TGTGCCAGCAGCCGGGGCGTTCGGGAGACCCAGTACTTC. The chain joins TRBV11-2 to TRBJ2-5, with D tentatively TRBD1 or TRBD2 (5 bases each). Germline loops: CDR1 SGHAT, CDR2 FQNNGV. V lost 5 bases and J 5 bases, leaving 12 bases between the germline ends. There are 13 residues in the CDR3.

This clone was detected a few times. CDR3 region: CASSQGINEKLFF. Written as DNA, the CDR3 is TGCGCCAGCAGCCAAGGAATTAATGAAAAACTGTTTTTT. The chain uses TRBV4-3 and TRBJ1-4; the D is unclear. V lost 1 base to trimming and J lost 4 bases, with 4 bases between them. The CDR3 extends over 13 amino acids. Germline V gene data show CDR1 as LGHNA and CDR2 as YSLEER.

The chain has TRBV28 and TRBJ2-1, with 8 bases that match TRBD2. Germline CDR1 is MDHEN and CDR2 is SYDVKM. CDR3 length: 14 residues. V shed 5 bases and J 7 bases; nucleotides not matched to a gene: 7. CDR3 in DNA: TGTGCCAGCAGTCCGGGAGGGCCAGGAAATGAGCAGTTCTTC. Translation gives CASSPGGPGNEQFF.

This clone was counted between two and nine times. The genes are TRBV11-2 and TRBJ2-3; D gene uncertain. Deletions cut 6 bases from V and 8 bases from J, with 18 bases between. This CDR3 has 14 residues. The germline V gene encodes CDR1 SGHAT and CDR2 FQNNGV. The CDR3: CASRPTAGFGTQYF. In DNA form, the CDR3 reads TGTGCCAGCAGGCCCACGGCAGGTTTTGGTACGCAGTATTTT.

The chain couples TRBV28 to TRBJ2-3; maybe TRBD1 (6 bases). Germline CDR1 and CDR2: MDHEN and SYDVKM. The V end was cut by 8 bases, the J end by 5 bases, with 17 bases between. This CDR3 spans 14 amino acids. CDR3 amino acids: CASGVSGRGDTQYF. CDR3 DNA: TGTGCCAGCGGTGTGAGTGGCAGGGGAGATACGCAGTATTTT.

DNA of the CDR3: TGTGCCAGCAGCGTTCTAGCGGGAGTTCGCTATGAGCAGTTCTTC. It codes for CASSVLAGVRYEQFF. This chain connects TRBV9 to TRBJ2-1, with 10 bases identical to TRBD2. There are 15 residues in the CDR3. V lost 2 bases, J lost 8 bases, and 7 bases stayed unmatched. The germline V gene has CDR1 SGDLS and CDR2 YYNGEE.

This clone came up a few times. The chain employs TRBV5-1 and TRBJ2-1; 9 nucleotides agree with TRBD1. Trimming took 4 bases from V and 9 from J; bases not matched to a gene: 11. The CDR3 covers 15 residues. Germline V gene data show CDR1 as SGHRS and CDR2 as YFSETQ. CDR3 coding DNA: TGCGCCAGCAGCGACGGGACAGGGAGTGCCAGTGAGCAGTTCTTC. Its protein product is CASSDGTGSASEQFF. Based on the CDR3 plus reference TRBV5-1 and TRBJ2-1, the full variable domain is KAGVTQTPRYLIKTRGQQVTLSCSPISGHRSVSWYQQTPGQGLQFLFEYFSETQRNKGNFPGRFSGRQFSNSRSEMNVSTLELGDSALYLCASSDGTGSASEQFFGPGTRLTVL.

In this sample, this clone turned up a few times. The chain joins TRBV6-1 to TRBJ1-2; tentatively, D is TRBD1 (5 bases). Germline V gene sequence: CDR1 MNHNS, CDR2 SASEGT. This CDR3 has 14 amino acids. With 6 bases removed from V and 5 bases from J, the gap between germline ends came to 16 bases. The CDR3 DNA reads TGTGCCAGCAGGCAGGGTGGACAAGCATATGGCTACACCTTC. It codes for CASRQGGQAYGYTF.

This clone was counted a few times. In nucleotides, the CDR3 is TGTGCCACCTTCAGGGGGTCCACTGAAGCTTTCTTT. Translation gives CATFRGSTEAFF. This chain connects TRBV6-6 to TRBJ1-1, with 7 bases fitting TRBD1. V trimming: 10 bases; J trimming: 4 bases; junction bases outside the gene matches: 6. Germline CDR1 MNHNY, CDR2 SVGAGI (reference sequence). This CDR3 spans 12 amino acids.

V and J are TRBV5-4 and TRBJ2-1; 9 bases line up with TRBD2. The J segment lost 3 bases and the V segment lost 2 bases, leaving 3 bases of the junction unmatched. CDR3 length equals 15 residues. Germline-derived CDR1 and CDR2 are SGHNT and YYREEE (reference sequence). The CDR3 bases are TGTGCCAGCAGCTTACGACTAGCGGACTACAATGAGCAGTTCTTC. This encodes CASSLRLADYNEQFF.

The chain carries TRBV18 and TRBJ1-1, with D unclear. CDR1 and CDR2 from the germline V gene are KGHSH and LQKENI. V dropped 5 bases and J dropped 3 bases, with 10 bases sitting between them. The CDR3 contains 13 residues. CDR3 loop: CASSSGTYTEAFF. As DNA, the CDR3 is TGTGCCAGCTCAAGCGGCACGTACACTGAAGCTTTCTTT.

This chain joins TRBV21-1 and TRBJ2-1. TRBV21-1 is reported as a pseudogene. The length of the CDR3 is 16 residues. CDR3 residues: CASSKVLGRGDNEQFF. CDR3 sequence (DNA): TGTGCCAGCAGCAAAGTCCTGGGACGGGGCGACAATGAGCAGTTCTTC.

This clone showed up just a few times. The chain carries TRBV7-8 and TRBJ2-7; perhaps TRBD2 as D (6 bases). The germline CDR1 and CDR2 sequences are SGHVS and FQNEAQ. The CDR3 length is 15 residues. V was cut by 5 bases and J by 3 bases, with 17 bases left in between. The chain's CDR3 is CASSPPGTRIYEQYF. The CDR3 nucleotides are TGTGCCAGCAGCCCTCCCGGGACTCGCATCTACGAGCAGTACTTC.

This chain joins TRBV27 and TRBJ1-1; the D is unclear. The germline V and J ends were trimmed by 4 bases and 7 bases, with 10 bases remaining between them. The CDR3 contains 12 residues. The V gene's germline CDR1 is MNHEY and CDR2 SMNVEV (reference sequence). The DNA for the CDR3 is TGTGCCAGCAGTTATACCGAGGGTGAAGCTTTCTTT. Protein sequence: CASSYTEGEAFF.

A few counts support this clone. The genes are TRBV2 and TRBJ2-5, with 7 bases that match TRBD2. V lost 5 bases, J lost 5 bases, and 8 bases stayed unmatched. The CDR3 extends over 14 amino acids. Germline loops: CDR1 SNHLY, CDR2 FYNNEI. CDR3 nucleotides: TGTGCCAGCAGTCGGCGCGGGAGTGGCGAGACCCAGTACTTC. Residues: CASSRRGSGETQYF.